This record looks at one T cell receptor (beta chain) sequence and its context. The record originates from a study of T cell responses to AZD1222 COVID-19 vaccine. Germline CDR1 reads LNHDA; CDR2 reads SQIVND (reference sequence). The germline V and J ends were trimmed by 5 bases and 4 bases, with 14 bases remaining between them. The CDR3 has 14 residues. Here immunoSEQ multiplex PCR was the method, and the copy in TCRdb shows in-frame clones only, minus some. The table lists over 85,000 clones, about 88% of them singletons. The sequence was collected from an adult in good health. The V and J genes are TRBV19 and TRBJ1-1, with no clear D. This sample comprised peripheral blood, obtained on day 0 of AZD1222 vaccination. This CDR3 reads CASSLDGWATEAFF. CDR3 DNA sequence: TGTGCCAGTAGTTTGGACGGTTGGGCCACTGAAGCTTTCTTT.